This T cell receptor beta chain was sequenced during a study of identical twins. Each CDR3 protein is one row after TCRdb ran MiXCR on the 5' RACE reads. Of approximately 550,000 distinct CDR3 sequences in the sample, 20% to 25% are singletons; the top ten hold approximately 0.48%. CDR1 and CDR2 from the germline V gene are DFQATT and SNEGSKA (reference sequence). Trimming stripped 0 bases from V and 6 bases from J, with 9 bases between. The length of the CDR3 is 13 residues. These same data were also listed under a study on yellow fever vaccine responses in identical twins. Turning to that study: Twins' T cell vaccine responses reportedly looked partly convergent, partly personalized.

This TCR derives from a woman younger than 35 in good health. The rearrangement uses TRBV20-1 and TRBJ2-1, with a possible D match to TRBD2 (6 bases). The sequencing input was CD4+ T cells sorted from blood. The CDR3 region has the DNA TGCAGTGCTAGAGATCAGCGGGCCAATGAGCAGTTCTTC. This encodes CSARDQRANEQFF.